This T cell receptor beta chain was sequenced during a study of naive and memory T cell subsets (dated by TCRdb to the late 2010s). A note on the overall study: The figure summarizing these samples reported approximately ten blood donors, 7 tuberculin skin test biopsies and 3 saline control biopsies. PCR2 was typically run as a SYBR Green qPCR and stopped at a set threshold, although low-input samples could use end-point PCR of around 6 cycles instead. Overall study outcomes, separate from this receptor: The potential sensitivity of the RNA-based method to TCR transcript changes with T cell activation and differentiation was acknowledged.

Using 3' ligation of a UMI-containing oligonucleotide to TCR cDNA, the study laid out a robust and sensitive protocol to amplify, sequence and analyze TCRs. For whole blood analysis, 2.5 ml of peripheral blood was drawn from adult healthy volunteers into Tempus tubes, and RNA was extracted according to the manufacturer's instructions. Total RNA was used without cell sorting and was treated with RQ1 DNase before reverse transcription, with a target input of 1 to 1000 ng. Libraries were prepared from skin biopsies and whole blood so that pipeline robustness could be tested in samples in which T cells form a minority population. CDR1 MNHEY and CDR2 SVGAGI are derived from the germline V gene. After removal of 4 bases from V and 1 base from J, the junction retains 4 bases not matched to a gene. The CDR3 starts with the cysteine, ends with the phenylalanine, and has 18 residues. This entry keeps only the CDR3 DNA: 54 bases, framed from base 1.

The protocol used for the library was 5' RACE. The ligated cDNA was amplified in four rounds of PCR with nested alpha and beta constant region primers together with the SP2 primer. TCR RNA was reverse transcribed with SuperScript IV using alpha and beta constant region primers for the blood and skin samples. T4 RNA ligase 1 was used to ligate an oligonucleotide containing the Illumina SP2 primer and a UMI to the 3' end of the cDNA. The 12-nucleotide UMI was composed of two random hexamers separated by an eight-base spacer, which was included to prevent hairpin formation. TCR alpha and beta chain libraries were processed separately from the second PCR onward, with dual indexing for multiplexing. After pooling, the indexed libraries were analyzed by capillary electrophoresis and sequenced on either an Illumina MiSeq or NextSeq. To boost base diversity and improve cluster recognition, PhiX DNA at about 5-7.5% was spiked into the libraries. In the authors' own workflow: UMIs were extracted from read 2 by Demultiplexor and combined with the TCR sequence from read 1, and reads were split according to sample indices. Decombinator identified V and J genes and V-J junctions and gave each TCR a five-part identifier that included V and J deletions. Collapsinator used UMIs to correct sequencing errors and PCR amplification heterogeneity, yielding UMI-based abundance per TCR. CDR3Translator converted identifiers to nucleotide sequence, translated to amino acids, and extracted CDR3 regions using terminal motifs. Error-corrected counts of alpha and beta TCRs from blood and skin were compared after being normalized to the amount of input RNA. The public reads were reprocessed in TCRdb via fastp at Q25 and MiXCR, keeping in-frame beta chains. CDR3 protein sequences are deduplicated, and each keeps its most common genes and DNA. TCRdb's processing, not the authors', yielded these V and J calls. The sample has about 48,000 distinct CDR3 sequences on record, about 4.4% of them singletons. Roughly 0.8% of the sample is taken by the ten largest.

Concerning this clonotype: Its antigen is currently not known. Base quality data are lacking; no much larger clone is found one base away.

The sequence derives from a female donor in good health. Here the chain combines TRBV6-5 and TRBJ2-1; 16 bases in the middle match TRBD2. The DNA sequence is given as TGTGCCAGCAGTTTGGGACTAGCGGGAGGGCCTTCCTACAATGAGCAGTTCTTC. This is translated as CASSLGLAGGPSYNEQFF.